Each of the 23 T cell receptor beta chains below was sequenced from the same sample in a study of blood T cell repertoires in COVID-19. The assay was immunoSEQ multiplex PCR, and TCRdb's table has in-frame clones only and misses some. Found here are over 90,000 clones, about nine tenths of them singletons; the top ten hold around 5%. Sequenced sample: peripheral blood. The receptors come from a man aged 50 to 60 with acute or convalescent COVID-19.

V and J are TRBV5-1 and TRBJ2-7; 7 bases line up with TRBD1. V lost 2 bases, J lost 2 bases, and 4 bases stayed unmatched. This CDR3 spans 14 amino acids. Looked up from germline, CDR1 is SGHRS and CDR2 is YFSETQ. CDR3 nucleotides: TGCGCCAGCAGCTTTTGGGACAGAACCTACGAGCAGTACTTC. Protein: CASSFWDRTYEQYF.

This chain joins TRBV2 and TRBJ2-5; D perhaps matches TRBD1 (5 bases). CDR3 length: 16 residues. V lost 6 bases and J 8 bases, leaving 25 bases between the germline ends. CDR1 SNHLY and CDR2 FYNNEI come from the germline V gene. CDR3 bases: TGTGCCAGCAGCGAATACCCTAACTGGACATTACTTACCCAGTACTTC. This translates into CASSEYPNWTLLTQYF.

This clone was counted ten times or more. V usage is TRBV7-8 and J usage is TRBJ2-7; D is undetermined. The CDR3 length is 13 residues. Trimming removed 4 bases from V and 0 bases from J, with 7 bases in between. CDR1 is SGHVS and CDR2 is FQNEAQ in the germline V gene. Here the CDR3 DNA reads TGTGCCAGCAGCTGGAGTGGCTCCTACGAGCAGTACTTC. Residues: CASSWSGSYEQYF. The full variable domain, rest sourced from reference TRBV7-8 and TRBJ2-7, is GAGVSQSPRYKVAKRGQDVALRCDPISGHVSLFWYQQALGQGPEFLTYFQNEAQLDKSGLPSDRFFAERPEGSVSTLKIQRTQQEDSAVYLCASSWSGSYEQYFGPGTRLTVT.

The gene calls are TRBV24-1 and TRBJ1-2; unclear D gene. The CDR3 extends over 14 amino acids. Germline loops: CDR1 KGHDR, CDR2 SFDVKD. V lost 3 bases to trimming and J lost 6 bases, with 13 bases between them. CDR3: CATSDAEGGDGYTF. The CDR3 DNA is TGTGCCACCAGTGATGCCGAGGGAGGCGATGGCTACACCTTC.

The chain links TRBV19 to TRBJ1-3; D is uncertain. V was trimmed by 3 bases and J by 3 bases, leaving 12 bases between them. The CDR3 is 15 residues long. CDR1 is LNHDA, CDR2 SQIVND, per germline (reference sequence). The DNA of the CDR3 is TGTGCCAGTAGTATCCGCCAGGATGTTGGAAACACCATATATTTT. Amino acids: CASSIRQDVGNTIYF.

The count of this clone is one. The chain uses TRBV3-1 (or the pseudogene TRBV3-2) and TRBJ1-5; D is unclear. The CDR3 has 15 amino acids. Looked up from germline, CDR1 is LGHDT and CDR2 is YNNKEL (reference sequence). V lost 6 bases, J lost 3 bases, and 15 bases lay in between. The CDR3 sequence: CASSRILRVNQPQHF. In nucleotides, the CDR3 is TGTGCCAGCAGTCGGATTCTCCGGGTCAATCAGCCCCAGCATTTT.

The rearrangement uses TRBV29-1 and TRBJ2-5, with TRBD2 matching 11 bases. Germline loops: CDR1 SQVTM, CDR2 ANQGSEA. The CDR3 spans 16 residues. V trimming: 5 bases; J trimming: 5 bases; junction bases outside the gene matches: 13. The CDR3 here is CSVYLGSGRAGETQYF. The CDR3 coding sequence is TGCAGCGTTTATCTCGGTAGCGGGAGGGCCGGTGAGACCCAGTACTTC.

V and J are TRBV10-3 and TRBJ1-6; D gene unclear. Germline CDR1 reads ENHRY; CDR2 reads SYGVKD. Trimming took off 8 bases at V and 7 bases at J, with 15 bases between the two ends. CDR3 length equals 14 residues. This chain's CDR3 is CAISADSNNSPLHF. The CDR3 DNA reads TGTGCCATCTCCGCGGATTCCAACAATTCACCCCTCCACTTT.

This CDR3 is CASSFPGQGIYGYTF. The CDR3 DNA is TGTGCCAGCAGCTTCCCGGGACAGGGAATCTATGGCTACACCTTC. J is TRBJ1-2 and V is TRBV5-6, with 9 bases matching TRBD1. Germline V lookup: CDR1 SGHDT, CDR2 YYEEEE. J was trimmed by 4 bases and V by 2 bases; bases with no gene match: 6. There are 15 residues in the CDR3.

In its sample, this clone was seen once. This rearrangement joins TRBV24-1 to TRBJ2-1, with a weak D call TRBD1 (6 bases). The germline CDR1 and CDR2 sequences are KGHDR and SFDVKD. The V gene lost 7 bases and the J gene lost 1 base, with 19 bases spanning the gap. The CDR3 covers 17 residues. The CDR3 spells CATSDSTGKSSYNEQFF. In nucleotides, the CDR3 is TGTGCCACCAGCGACAGTACAGGGAAGTCTTCCTACAATGAGCAGTTCTTC.

Turning to this clone: The sample carries other DNA sequences with the same CDR3. J is TRBJ1-5 and V is TRBV6-6; 7 positions agree with TRBD1. The CDR3 has 12 amino acids. Per the germline V gene, CDR1 is MNHNY and CDR2 is SVGAGI (reference sequence). After removal of 7 bases from V and 5 bases from J, the junction contained 2 bases not matched to a gene. DNA for the CDR3: TGTGCCAGCACCCAGGGGGATCAGCCCCAGCATTTT. Residues: CASTQGDQPQHF.

This clone was counted once. The chain has TRBV6-5 and TRBJ1-5; D is possibly TRBD1 (6 bases). The germline gives CDR1 MNHEY, CDR2 SVGAGI. This CDR3 is built from 13 residues. The germline V and J ends were trimmed by 10 bases and 3 bases, with 13 bases remaining between them. CDR3 nucleotide sequence: TGTGCCACCGGCCGGGACAACAATCAGCCCCAGCATTTT. Protein sequence: CATGRDNNQPQHF.

V is TRBV6-2 or TRBV6-3 and J is TRBJ2-5; D call uncertain. The germline CDR1 and CDR2 sequences are MNHEY and SVGEGT. The V end lost 6 bases, the J end lost 4 bases, and 12 bases lay between the germline ends. The CDR3 is 13 amino acids. CDR3: CASSRGPLETQYF. The CDR3 nucleotides are TGTGCCAGCAGCCGAGGTCCTTTAGAGACCCAGTACTTC.

The chain uses TRBV4-1 and TRBJ1-2; D remains unclear. The CDR3 totals 12 residues. Germline CDR1 MGHRA, CDR2 YSYEKL. The V end lost 0 bases, the J end lost 8 bases, and 7 bases lay between the germline ends. The CDR3 DNA reads as TGCGCCAGCAGCCAAGATTACCGGGGCTACACCTTC. This translates into CASSQDYRGYTF.

The rearrangement uses TRBV5-1 and TRBJ1-3; TRBD1 aligns across 7 bases. Germline values: CDR1 SGHRS, CDR2 YFSETQ. The V and J ends lost 4 bases and 3 bases, in that order; junction bases with no gene match: 4. The CDR3 totals 14 residues. In nucleotides, the CDR3 is TGCGCCAGCAGCGGTGGGACAGTTGGAAACACCATATATTTT. Amino acids: CASSGGTVGNTIYF.

The J gene is TRBJ2-1, the V gene TRBV3-1 (or the pseudogene TRBV3-2), with 9 bases identical to TRBD2. From germline, CDR1 is LGHDT and CDR2 YNNKEL (reference sequence). Trimming cost V 1 base and J 6 bases; bases outside gene matches: 4. The CDR3 sequence is 15 residues long. The CDR3 loop reads CASSQVGLASNEQFF. Here the CDR3 DNA reads TGTGCCAGCAGCCAAGTGGGACTAGCTTCCAATGAGCAGTTCTTC.

This chain uses TRBV19 with TRBJ2-2; possible D gene TRBD2, 5 bases. Trimming removed 5 bases at V and 5 bases at J, with 18 bases between. This CDR3 is built from 16 residues. The germline gives CDR1 LNHDA, CDR2 SQIVND (reference sequence). CDR3: CASSWPPAGGTGELFF. DNA for the CDR3: TGTGCCAGTAGTTGGCCCCCGGCGGGCGGGACCGGGGAGCTGTTTTTT.

This rearrangement joins TRBV19 to TRBJ2-6; tentative D call: TRBD2 (5 bases). Between the trimmed V and J ends, which lost 3 bases and 0 bases, there was a span of 15 bases. CDR1 and CDR2 from the germline V gene are LNHDA and SQIVND (reference sequence). CDR3 length: 18 amino acids. CDR3 DNA: TGTGCCAGTAGTATCCGGGGAACCGCTTACTCTGGGGCCAACGTCCTGACTTTC. It codes for CASSIRGTAYSGANVLTF.

The chain recombines TRBV5-1 with TRBJ1-1; weak D call: TRBD1 (5 bases). Germline V lookup: CDR1 SGHRS, CDR2 YFSETQ. Trimming pared 2 bases from V and 4 bases from J, leaving 12 bases between. The CDR3 runs to 14 residues. The CDR3 is CASSLGMGGTEAFF. As DNA, the CDR3 is TGCGCCAGCAGCTTAGGGATGGGGGGCACTGAAGCTTTCTTT.

The V gene is TRBV29-1, the J gene TRBJ1-5; possible D gene TRBD1, 6 bases. V lost 7 bases to trimming and J lost 2 bases, with 12 bases between them. The CDR3 is made up of 13 amino acids. CDR1 is SQVTM and CDR2 is ANQGSEA in the germline V gene. The CDR3 loop is CSAQQGGNQPQHF. The DNA for the CDR3 is TGCAGCGCACAACAGGGAGGCAATCAGCCCCAGCATTTT.

The table lists this clone with a count of one. This chain connects TRBV6-7 to TRBJ1-5; a weak D match, TRBD1 (5 bases). TRBV6-7 is placed among ORFs of uncertain function. V lost 5 bases to trimming and J lost 5 bases, with 13 bases between them. The CDR3 length is 14 residues. The CDR3 loop reads CASSQKGKDQPQHF. The CDR3 coding sequence is TGTGCCAGCAGTCAAAAGGGGAAGGATCAGCCCCAGCATTTT.

The V and J genes are TRBV6-5 and TRBJ2-1, with 7 bases aligning to TRBD2. The ends lost 4 bases at V and 16 bases at J; junction bases unmatched: 10. Germline assignment: CDR1 MNHEY and CDR2 SVGAGI. The CDR3 spans 12 residues. DNA of the CDR3: TGTGCCAGCAGTTTCGAAGCGGGAAGGCCCTTCTTC. As protein: CASSFEAGRPFF.

The chain is built from TRBV7-8 and TRBJ2-5; 8 bases align to TRBD1. Per the germline V gene, CDR1 is SGHVS and CDR2 is FQNEAQ. The CDR3 contains 15 residues. V trimming: 1 base; J trimming: 4 bases; junction bases outside the gene matches: 5. The DNA of the CDR3 is TGTGCCAGCAGCTTAGTGTCAGGGGGCGTAGAGACCCAGTACTTC. Its translation: CASSLVSGGVETQYF.